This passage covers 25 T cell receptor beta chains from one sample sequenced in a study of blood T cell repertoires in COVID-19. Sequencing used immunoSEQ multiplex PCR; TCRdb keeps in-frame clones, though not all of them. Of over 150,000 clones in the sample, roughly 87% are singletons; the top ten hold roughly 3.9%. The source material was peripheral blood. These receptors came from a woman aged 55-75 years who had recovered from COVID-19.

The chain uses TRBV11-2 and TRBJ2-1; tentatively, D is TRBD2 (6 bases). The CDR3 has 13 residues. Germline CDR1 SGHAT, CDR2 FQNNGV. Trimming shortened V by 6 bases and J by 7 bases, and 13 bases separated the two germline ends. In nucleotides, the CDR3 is TGTGCCAGCAGTCCGACTAGAGTAAATGAGCAGTTCTTC. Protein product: CASSPTRVNEQFF.

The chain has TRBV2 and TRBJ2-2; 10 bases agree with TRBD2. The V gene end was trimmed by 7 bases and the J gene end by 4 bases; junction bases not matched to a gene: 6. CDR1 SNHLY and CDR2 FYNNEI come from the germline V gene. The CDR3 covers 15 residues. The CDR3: CASTSGGEVTGELFF. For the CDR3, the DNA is TGTGCCAGCACTAGCGGGGGAGAGGTCACCGGGGAGCTGTTTTTT.

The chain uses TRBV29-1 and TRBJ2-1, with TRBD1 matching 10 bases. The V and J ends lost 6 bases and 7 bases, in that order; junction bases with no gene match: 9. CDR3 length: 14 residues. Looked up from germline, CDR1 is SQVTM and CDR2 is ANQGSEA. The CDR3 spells CSVTGTGVLNEQFF. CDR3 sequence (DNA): TGCAGCGTGACCGGGACAGGGGTTTTAAATGAGCAGTTCTTC.

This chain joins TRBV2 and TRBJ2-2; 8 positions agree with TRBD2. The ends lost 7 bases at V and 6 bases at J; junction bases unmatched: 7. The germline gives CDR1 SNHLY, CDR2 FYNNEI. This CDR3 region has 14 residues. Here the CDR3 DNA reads TGTGCCAGCAATGGCGGGGGGCGTGCCGGGGAGCTGTTTTTT. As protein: CASNGGGRAGELFF. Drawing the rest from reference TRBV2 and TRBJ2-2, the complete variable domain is EPEVTQTPSHQVTQMGQEVILRCVPISNHLYFYWYRQILGQKVEFLVSFYNNEISEKSEIFDDQFSVERPDGSNFTLKIRSTKLEDSAMYFCASNGGGRAGELFFGEGSRLTVL.

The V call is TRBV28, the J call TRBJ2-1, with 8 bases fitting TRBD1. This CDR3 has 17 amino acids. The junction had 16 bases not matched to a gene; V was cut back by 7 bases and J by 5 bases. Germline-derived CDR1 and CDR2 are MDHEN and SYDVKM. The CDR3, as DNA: TGTGCCAGCAAGAAAAAGACAGGGGATTTCCGGGACAATGAGCAGTTCTTC. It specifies CASKKKTGDFRDNEQFF.

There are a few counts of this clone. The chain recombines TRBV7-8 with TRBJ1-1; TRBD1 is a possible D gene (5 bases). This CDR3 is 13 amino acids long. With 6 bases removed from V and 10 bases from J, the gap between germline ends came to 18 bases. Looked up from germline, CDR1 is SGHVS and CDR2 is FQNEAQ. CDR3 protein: CASSERTLGGAFF. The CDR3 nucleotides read TGTGCCAGCAGTGAACGGACCCTGGGGGGAGCTTTCTTT.

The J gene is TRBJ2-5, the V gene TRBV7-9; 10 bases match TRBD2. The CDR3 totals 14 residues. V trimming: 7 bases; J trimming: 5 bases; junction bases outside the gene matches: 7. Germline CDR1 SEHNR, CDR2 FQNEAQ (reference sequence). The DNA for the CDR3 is TGTGCCAGCACCATTAGCGGGGGGTATGAGACCCAGTACTTC. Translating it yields CASTISGGYETQYF.

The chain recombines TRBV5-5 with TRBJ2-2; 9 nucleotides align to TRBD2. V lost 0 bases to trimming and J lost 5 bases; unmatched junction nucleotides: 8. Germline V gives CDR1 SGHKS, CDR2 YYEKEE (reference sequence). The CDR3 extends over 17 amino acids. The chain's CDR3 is CASSLASSGVYTGELFF. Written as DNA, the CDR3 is TGTGCCAGCAGCTTGGCTTCTAGCGGGGTTTATACCGGGGAGCTGTTTTTT.

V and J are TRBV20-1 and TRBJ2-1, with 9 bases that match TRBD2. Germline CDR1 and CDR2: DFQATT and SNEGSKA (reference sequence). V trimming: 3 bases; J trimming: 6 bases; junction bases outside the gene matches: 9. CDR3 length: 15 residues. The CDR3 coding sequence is TGCAGTGCTAGTTGGCGGGGGGGGATGTTCAATGAGCAGTTCTTC. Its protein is CSASWRGGMFNEQFF.

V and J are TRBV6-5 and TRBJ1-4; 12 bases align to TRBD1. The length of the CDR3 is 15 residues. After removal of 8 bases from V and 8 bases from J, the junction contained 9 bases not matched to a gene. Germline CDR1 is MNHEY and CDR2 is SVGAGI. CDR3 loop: CASLGDRGLGEKLFF. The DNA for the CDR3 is TGTGCCAGCCTGGGGGACAGGGGGCTGGGGGAAAAACTGTTTTTT.

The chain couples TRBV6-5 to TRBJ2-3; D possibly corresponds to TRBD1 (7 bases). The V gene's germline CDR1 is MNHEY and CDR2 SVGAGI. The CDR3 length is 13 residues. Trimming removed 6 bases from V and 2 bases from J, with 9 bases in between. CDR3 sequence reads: CASREGATDTQYF. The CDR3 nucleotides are TGTGCCAGCAGGGAGGGGGCCACAGATACGCAGTATTTT.

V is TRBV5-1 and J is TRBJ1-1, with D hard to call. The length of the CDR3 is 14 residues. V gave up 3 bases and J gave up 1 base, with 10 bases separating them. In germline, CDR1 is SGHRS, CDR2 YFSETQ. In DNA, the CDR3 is TGCGCCAGCAGCTGGGGAGGAGGGAACACTGAAGCTTTCTTT. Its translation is CASSWGGGNTEAFF.

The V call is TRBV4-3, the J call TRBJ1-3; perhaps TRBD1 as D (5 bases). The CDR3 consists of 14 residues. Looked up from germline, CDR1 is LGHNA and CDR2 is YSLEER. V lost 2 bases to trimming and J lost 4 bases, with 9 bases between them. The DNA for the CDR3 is TGCGCCAGCAGCCAACAGGGTAGGGGAAACACCATATATTTT. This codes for CASSQQGRGNTIYF.

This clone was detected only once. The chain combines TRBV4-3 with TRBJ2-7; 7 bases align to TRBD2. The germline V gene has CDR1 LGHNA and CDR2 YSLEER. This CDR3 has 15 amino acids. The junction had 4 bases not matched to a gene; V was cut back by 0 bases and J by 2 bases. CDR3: CASSQDWEGPYEQYF. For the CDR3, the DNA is TGCGCCAGCAGCCAAGATTGGGAGGGGCCCTACGAGCAGTACTTC.

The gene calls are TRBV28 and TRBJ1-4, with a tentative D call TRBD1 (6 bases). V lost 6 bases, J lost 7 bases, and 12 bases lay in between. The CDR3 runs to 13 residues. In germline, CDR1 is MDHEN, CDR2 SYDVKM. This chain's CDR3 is CASRQGNAEKLFF. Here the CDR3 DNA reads TGTGCCAGCAGACAGGGCAATGCTGAAAAACTGTTTTTT. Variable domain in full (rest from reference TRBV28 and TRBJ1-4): DVKVTQSSRYLVKRTGEKVFLECVQDMDHENMFWYRQDPGLGLRLIYFSYDVKMKEKGDIPEGYSVSREKKERFSLILESASTNQTSMYLCASRQGNAEKLFFGSGTQLSVL.

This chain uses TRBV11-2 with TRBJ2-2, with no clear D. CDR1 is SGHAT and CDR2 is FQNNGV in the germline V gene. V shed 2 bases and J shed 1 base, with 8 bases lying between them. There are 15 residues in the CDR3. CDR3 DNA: TGTGCCAGCAGCTTAATACCAGGGAACACCGGGGAGCTGTTTTTT. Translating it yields CASSLIPGNTGELFF.

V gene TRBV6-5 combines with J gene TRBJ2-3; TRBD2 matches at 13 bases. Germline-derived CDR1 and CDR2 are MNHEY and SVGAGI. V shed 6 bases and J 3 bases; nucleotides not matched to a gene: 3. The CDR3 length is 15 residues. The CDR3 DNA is TGTGCCAGCAGAGGGGGACTAGCGGGGACAGATACGCAGTATTTT. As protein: CASRGGLAGTDTQYF.

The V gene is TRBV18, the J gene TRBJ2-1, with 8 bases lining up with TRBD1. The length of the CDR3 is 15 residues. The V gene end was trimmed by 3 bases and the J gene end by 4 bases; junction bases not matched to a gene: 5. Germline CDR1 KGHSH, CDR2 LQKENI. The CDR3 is CASSPRGLNYNEQFF. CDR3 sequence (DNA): TGTGCCAGCTCACCCAGGGGGCTTAATTACAATGAGCAGTTCTTC. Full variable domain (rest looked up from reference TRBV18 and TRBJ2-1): NAGVMQNPRHLVRRRGQEARLRCSPMKGHSHVYWYRQLPEEGLKFMVYLQKENIIDESGMPKERFSAEFPKEGPSILRIQQVVRGDSAAYFCASSPRGLNYNEQFFGPGTRLTVL.

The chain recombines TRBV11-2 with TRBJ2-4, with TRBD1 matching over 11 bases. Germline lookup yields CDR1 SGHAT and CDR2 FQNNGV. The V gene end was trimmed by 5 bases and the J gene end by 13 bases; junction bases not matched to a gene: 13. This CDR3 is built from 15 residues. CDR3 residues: CASSLTGQGEYPQYF. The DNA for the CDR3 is TGTGCCAGCAGCCTCACGGGACAGGGGGAGTACCCCCAGTACTTC.

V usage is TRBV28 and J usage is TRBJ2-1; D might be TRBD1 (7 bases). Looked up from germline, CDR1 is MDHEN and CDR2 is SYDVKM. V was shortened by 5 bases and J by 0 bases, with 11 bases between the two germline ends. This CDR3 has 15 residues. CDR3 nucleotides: TGTGCCAGCAGTCCGGGGGACAGCTCCTACAATGAGCAGTTCTTC. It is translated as CASSPGDSSYNEQFF.

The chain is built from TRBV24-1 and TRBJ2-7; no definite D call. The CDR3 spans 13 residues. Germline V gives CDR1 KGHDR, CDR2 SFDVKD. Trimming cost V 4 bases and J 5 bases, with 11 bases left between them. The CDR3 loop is CATSEGARDEQYF. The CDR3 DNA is TGTGCCACCAGTGAAGGTGCCCGGGACGAGCAGTACTTC.

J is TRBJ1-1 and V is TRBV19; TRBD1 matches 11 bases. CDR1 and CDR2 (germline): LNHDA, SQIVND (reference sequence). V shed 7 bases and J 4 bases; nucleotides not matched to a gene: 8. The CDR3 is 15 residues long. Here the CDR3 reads CASKLPGTGGTEAFF. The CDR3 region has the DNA TGTGCCAGTAAACTACCGGGGACAGGGGGCACTGAAGCTTTCTTT.

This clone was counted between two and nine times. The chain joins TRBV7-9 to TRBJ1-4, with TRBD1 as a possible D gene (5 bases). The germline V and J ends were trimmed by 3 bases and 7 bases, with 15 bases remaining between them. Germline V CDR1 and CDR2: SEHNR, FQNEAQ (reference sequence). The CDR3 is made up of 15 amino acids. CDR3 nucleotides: TGTGCCAGCAGCTTGACGACAGAAGGTGGTGAAAAACTGTTTTTT. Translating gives CASSLTTEGGEKLFF.

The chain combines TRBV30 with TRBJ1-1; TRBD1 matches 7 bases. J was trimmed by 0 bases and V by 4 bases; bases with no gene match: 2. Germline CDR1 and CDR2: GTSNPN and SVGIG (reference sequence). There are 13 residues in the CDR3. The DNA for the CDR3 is TGTGCCTGGATTGGACAGGTGAACACTGAAGCTTTCTTT. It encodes CAWIGQVNTEAFF.

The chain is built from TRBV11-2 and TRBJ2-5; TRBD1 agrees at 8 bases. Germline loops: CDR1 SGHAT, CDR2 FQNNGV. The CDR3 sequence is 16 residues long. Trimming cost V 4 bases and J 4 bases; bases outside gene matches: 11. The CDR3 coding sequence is TGTGCCAGCAGCTCACCCAGGGGGCGCTTCGGAGAGACCCAGTACTTC. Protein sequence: CASSSPRGRFGETQYF.